This T cell receptor beta chain was identified in a study of T-cell reconstitution after alpha-beta-depleted transplantation in children. The J segment lost 3 bases and the V segment lost 6 bases, leaving 9 bases of the junction unmatched. In germline, CDR1 is MNHNS, CDR2 SASEGT. The length of the CDR3 is 15 residues. Researchers prepared the TCRbeta library using unique molecular identifiers, the study reports. TCRdb used MiXCR to reprocess the PCR reads, holding one entry per CDR3 protein. The profile covers over 550,000 distinct CDR3 sequences, with roughly a tenth appearing a single time and roughly 4% taken by the ten largest.

The sequenced sample was PBMCs from the stem cell graft donor, obtained from the stem cell graft. This sequence was found in a human donor who donated a stem cell graft to a child with acute myeloid leukemia. The chain recombines TRBV6-1 with TRBJ2-7, with 9 bases fitting TRBD1. The CDR3 here is CASSPGTGFLYEQYF. CDR3 coding DNA: TGTGCCAGCAGCCCCGGGACAGGGTTTCTCTACGAGCAGTACTTC.